A selection of T cell receptor beta chains follows, all from one sample in a study of STAT3 mutations in large granular lymphocyte leukemia. Assay: immunoSEQ multiplex PCR; the TCRdb copy retains only in-frame clones and omits some. Here the sample spans 15,000 to 17,000 clones, about nine tenths being singletons. Sequences were obtained from peripheral blood mononuclear cells. The receptors originated from a woman aged 50 to 65 with T-cell large granular lymphocyte leukemia. Some clones in this sample may be carry-over from other donors' samples. CDR3s include the opening cysteine and the closing phenylalanine or tryptophan. Fields, in order: clone size, V gene, CDR3 length, D gene, J gene, CDR3 protein, CDR3 DNA. A D gene is named only where the DNA matches it firmly. Not all rows give a size; the values are once, few, many and, for expanded clones, a class.

>-|TRBV5-1|15|TRBD2|TRBJ2-3
CASSLVLAVGDTQYF
TGCGCCAGCAGCTTGGTACTAGCGGTAGGAGATACGCAGTATTTT
>-|TRBV7-9|13|-|TRBJ2-7
CASSLDRTYEQYF
TGTGCCAGCAGCTTAGACAGGACCTACGAGCAGTACTTC
>-|TRBV18|16|-|TRBJ2-7
CASSSLPGLSSYEQYF
TGTGCCAGCTCATCTTTACCGGGCCTGAGCTCCTACGAGCAGTACTTC
>-|TRBV18|15|-|TRBJ1-1
CASSPRTALNTEAFF
TGTGCCAGCTCACCCCGGACAGCTTTGAACACTGAAGCTTTCTTT
>-|TRBV5-1|14|-|TRBJ2-7
CASKYEGVPGEQYF
TGCGCCAGCAAATACGAAGGTGTTCCTGGCGAGCAGTACTTC
>once|TRBV23-1|18|-|TRBJ2-4
CASRKGQSLQLAKNIQYF
TGCGCCAGCCGAAAAGGACAGTCACTTCAGCTAGCCAAAAACATTCAGTACTTC
>-|TRBV18|16|TRBD2|TRBJ2-1
CASSPGLAGSYNEQFF
TGTGCCAGCTCACCGGGACTAGCGGGATCCTACAATGAGCAGTTCTTC
>-|TRBV4-3|16|TRBD2|TRBJ2-3
CASSRRLLAGTDTQYF
TGCGCCAGCAGCCGAAGATTACTAGCGGGCACAGATACGCAGTATTTT
>-|TRBV20-1|11|-|TRBJ2-3
CSAPGPYTQYF
TGCAGTGCCCCTGGACCCTATACGCAGTATTTT
>-|TRBV6-5|16|-|TRBJ2-6
CASSYSGNWGANVLTF
TGTGCCAGCAGTTACTCCGGGAATTGGGGGGCCAACGTCCTGACTTTC
>-|TRBV27|14|TRBD1|TRBJ1-4
CASSPQGGGEKLFF
TGTGCCAGCAGTCCACAGGGGGGCGGGGAAAAACTGTTTTTT
>-|TRBV5-1|14|TRBD1|TRBJ1-2
CASSLRTGAGGYTF
TGCGCCAGCAGCTTGAGGACAGGGGCGGGTGGCTACACCTTC
>-|TRBV28|14|-|TRBJ1-2
CASSLQWTKGSYTF
TGTGCCAGCAGTTTACAGTGGACTAAAGGGAGCTACACCTTC
>-|TRBV4-1|15|-|TRBJ2-2
CASSHLTENTGELFF
TGCGCCAGCAGCCACCTTACAGAGAACACCGGGGAGCTGTTTTTT
>-|TRBV10-3|13|-|TRBJ1-5
CAISEYWNQPQHF
TGTGCCATCAGTGAGTACTGGAATCAGCCCCAGCATTTT
>-|TRBV5-1|15|TRBD1|TRBJ1-1
CASSGSTGGKSEAFF
TGCGCCAGCAGCGGCTCGACAGGGGGCAAGTCTGAAGCTTTCTTT
>-|TRBV10-3|15|-|TRBJ1-2
CAISESGDKDYGYTF
TGTGCCATCAGTGAGTCAGGGGACAAGGACTATGGCTACACCTTC
>once|TRBV10-3|14|TRBD1|TRBJ2-5
CAISGGGGQETQYF
TGTGCCATCAGTGGAGGGGGCGGGCAAGAGACCCAGTACTTC
>-|TRBV29-1|14|TRBD1|TRBJ2-4
CSVKGQDGKNIQYF
TGCAGCGTTAAGGGACAGGACGGCAAAAACATTCAGTACTTC
>-|TRBV6-1|13|-|TRBJ2-7
CASSTGVYYEQYF
TGTGCCAGCAGTACGGGGGTCTACTACGAGCAGTACTTC
>-|TRBV5-4|15|-|TRBJ2-2
CASSATYLNTGELFF
TGTGCCAGCAGCGCGACTTACTTGAACACCGGGGAGCTGTTTTTT
>-|TRBV6-1|14|TRBD1|TRBJ2-7
CASTSGQGRYEQYF
TGTGCCAGCACCTCAGGACAGGGGCGTTACGAGCAGTACTTC
>-|TRBV7-2|14|-|TRBJ2-3
CAVTGARSTDTQYF
TGTGCCGTAACGGGAGCCCGAAGCACAGATACGCAGTATTTT
>-|TRBV6-5|12|-|TRBJ1-2
CASSYGGSGYTF
TGTGCCAGCAGTTACGGAGGGTCTGGCTACACCTTC
>-|TRBV30|11|-|TRBJ1-1
CAWSISTEAFF
TGTGCCTGGAGTATTTCGACTGAAGCTTTCTTT
>-|TRBV2|16|-|TRBJ2-7
CASSPPPDRSSYEQYF
TGTGCCAGCAGCCCGCCCCCCGACCGCAGCTCCTACGAGCAGTACTTC
>-|TRBV6-5|15|-|TRBJ1-4
CASSYSGSRGEKLFF
TGTGCCAGCAGTTACTCGGGTAGCCGAGGTGAAAAACTGTTTTTT
>-|TRBV7-9|15|-|TRBJ2-1
CASSSQGLRDNEQFF
TGTGCCAGCAGCTCCCAGGGGCTTCGGGACAATGAGCAGTTCTTC
>-|TRBV7-9|15|-|TRBJ2-5
CASSLGAVSQETQYF
TGTGCCAGCAGCCTAGGGGCAGTTTCCCAAGAGACCCAGTACTTC
>once|TRBV7-2|16|-|TRBJ2-5
CASSLERGRVQETQYF
TGTGCCAGCAGCTTAGAGAGAGGGCGGGTCCAAGAGACCCAGTACTTC
>-|TRBV14|16|TRBD2|TRBJ2-5
CASSQSLLATQETQYF
TGTGCCAGCAGCCAGTCCTTACTAGCGACCCAAGAGACCCAGTACTTC
>-|TRBV28|13|TRBD1|TRBJ2-7
CATLRDRASAQYF
TGTGCCACCCTGAGGGACAGGGCCTCGGCGCAGTACTTC
>-|TRBV7-2|14|-|TRBJ2-2
CASSPGLGTGELFF
TGTGCCAGCAGCCCAGGGTTGGGCACCGGGGAGCTGTTTTTT
>-|TRBV10-3|14|TRBD1|TRBJ1-1
CAISYKGAPAEAFF
TGTGCCATCAGTTATAAGGGGGCGCCCGCTGAAGCTTTCTTT
>once|TRBV15|16|-|TRBJ1-3
CATSRGDSGYGNTIYF
TGTGCCACCAGCAGGGGAGACAGCGGATACGGAAACACCATATATTTT
>few|TRBV30|12|-|TRBJ2-2
CAWSGGAGELFF
TGTGCCTGGAGTGGAGGCGCCGGGGAGCTGTTTTTT
>few|TRBV5-1|16|-|TRBJ2-3
CASSLEVYTSTDTQYF
TGCGCCAGCAGCTTGGAGGTCTACACTAGCACAGATACGCAGTATTTT
>once|TRBV7-2|16|-|TRBJ2-7
CASSYQPTVTTYEQYF
TGTGCCAGCAGCTACCAACCGACAGTCACTACCTACGAGCAGTACTTC
>-|TRBV6-5|15|TRBD1|TRBJ1-2
CASSSRGTGAYGYTF
TGTGCCAGCAGTAGTCGAGGGACAGGGGCCTATGGCTACACCTTC
>once|TRBV18|16|TRBD2|TRBJ2-1
CASSPGTSGSYNEQFF
TGTGCCAGCTCACCAGGGACTAGCGGCTCCTACAATGAGCAGTTCTTC
>-|TRBV5-1|15|TRBD1|TRBJ2-7
CASSSHQTGILEQYF
TGCGCCAGCAGCTCACATCAGACAGGGATTCTCGAGCAGTACTTC
>-|TRBV27|15|TRBD1|TRBJ2-2
CASSWTGPNTGELFF
TGTGCCAGCAGTTGGACAGGGCCGAACACCGGGGAGCTGTTTTTT
>once|TRBV10-3|14|-|TRBJ1-5
CAISSDRYNQPQHF
TGTGCCATCAGCTCTGACAGGTACAATCAGCCCCAGCATTTT
>-|TRBV15|17|TRBD1|TRBJ2-3
CATSRDLTGGFTDTQYF
TGTGCCACCAGCAGAGATCTCACAGGGGGTTTCACAGATACGCAGTATTTT
>-|TRBV7-9|15|TRBD1|TRBJ2-3
CASSLGTGGADTQYF
TGTGCCAGCAGCTTGGGGACAGGGGGTGCAGATACGCAGTATTTT
>-|TRBV15|13|-|TRBJ1-1
CATSRSPNTEAFF
TGTGCCACCAGCAGAAGTCCGAACACTGAAGCTTTCTTT
>-|TRBV4-1|14|-|TRBJ1-1
CASSQEGLETEAFF
TGCGCCAGCAGCCAAGAGGGCCTCGAAACTGAAGCTTTCTTT
>-|TRBV4-3|17|-|TRBJ2-5
CASSQDRRSPGDETQYF
TGCGCCAGCAGCCAAGATAGGAGAAGTCCAGGCGACGAGACCCAGTACTTC
>-|TRBV7-9|15|-|TRBJ1-2
CASSLAPLSVYGYTF
TGTGCCAGCAGCTTAGCCCCCTTGAGTGTCTATGGCTACACCTTC
>once|TRBV7-9|12|-|TRBJ1-1
CASSFVRGEAFF
TGTGCCAGCAGCTTTGTTCGGGGGGAAGCTTTCTTT
>-|TRBV7-9|16|TRBD1|TRBJ1-1
CASSSVQGAWNTEAFF
TGTGCCAGCAGCTCCGTACAGGGGGCTTGGAACACTGAAGCTTTCTTT